This T cell receptor beta chain was obtained from a study of blood T cell repertoires in COVID-19. Overall study: Samples of COVID-19 (acute and convalescent) were obtained from the United States, Italy and Spain. T cells, B-cell-depleted T cells, or PBMCs supplied cDNA or gDNA.

Trimming removed 10 bases at V and 3 bases at J, with 14 bases between. The CDR3 has 13 amino acids. CDR1 is MNHNY and CDR2 is SVGAGI in the germline V gene (reference sequence). The authors' processing: For nucleated cells, counts were estimated from reference gene primer amplification. TCRdb keeps only in-frame clones here, not all; method: immunoSEQ multiplex PCR. V, J and clone size derive from that table, while D and trimming were established from the DNA sequence. The data contain about 59,000 clones, roughly nine tenths of them singletons. This clone was seen a single time. The sequence derives from a human donor in a cohort sampled during active COVID-19. Sequencing was performed on peripheral blood. The chain has TRBV6-6 and TRBJ2-3; D perhaps matches TRBD1 (5 bases). DNA for the CDR3: TGTGCCACCTCACTACCAGGGACAGATACGCAGTATTTT. Its translation: CATSLPGTDTQYF.